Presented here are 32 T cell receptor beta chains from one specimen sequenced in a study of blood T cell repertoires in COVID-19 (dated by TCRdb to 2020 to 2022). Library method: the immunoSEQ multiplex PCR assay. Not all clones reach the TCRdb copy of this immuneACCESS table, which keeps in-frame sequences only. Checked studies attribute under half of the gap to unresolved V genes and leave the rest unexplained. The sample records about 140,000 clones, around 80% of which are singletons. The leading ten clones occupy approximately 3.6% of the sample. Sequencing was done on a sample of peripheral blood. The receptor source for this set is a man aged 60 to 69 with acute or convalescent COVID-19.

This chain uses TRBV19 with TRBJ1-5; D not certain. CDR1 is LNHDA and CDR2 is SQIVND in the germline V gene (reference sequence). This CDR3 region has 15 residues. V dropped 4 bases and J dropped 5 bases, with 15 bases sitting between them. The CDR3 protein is CASSTPRGFDQPQHF. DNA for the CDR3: TGTGCCAGTAGTACCCCACGAGGGTTCGATCAGCCCCAGCATTTT.

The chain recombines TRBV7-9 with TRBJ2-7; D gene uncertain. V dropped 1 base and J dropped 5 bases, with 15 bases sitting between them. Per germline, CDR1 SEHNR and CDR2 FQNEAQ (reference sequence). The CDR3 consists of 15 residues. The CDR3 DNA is TGTGCCAGCAGCTTAGGATCGGCAGGCGTGGACGAGCAGTACTTC. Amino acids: CASSLGSAGVDEQYF.

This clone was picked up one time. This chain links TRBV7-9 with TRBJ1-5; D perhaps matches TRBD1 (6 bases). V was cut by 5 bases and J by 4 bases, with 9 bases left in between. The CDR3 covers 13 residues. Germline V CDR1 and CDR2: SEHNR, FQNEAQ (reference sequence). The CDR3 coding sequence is TGTGCCAGCAGCCACGGACAGAATCAGCCCCAGCATTTT. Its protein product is CASSHGQNQPQHF.

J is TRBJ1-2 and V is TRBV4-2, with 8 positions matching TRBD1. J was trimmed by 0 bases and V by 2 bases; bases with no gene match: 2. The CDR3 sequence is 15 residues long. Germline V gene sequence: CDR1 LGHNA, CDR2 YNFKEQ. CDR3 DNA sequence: TGTGCCAGCAGCCAAACAGGGGGAGCTAACTATGGCTACACCTTC. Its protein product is CASSQTGGANYGYTF.

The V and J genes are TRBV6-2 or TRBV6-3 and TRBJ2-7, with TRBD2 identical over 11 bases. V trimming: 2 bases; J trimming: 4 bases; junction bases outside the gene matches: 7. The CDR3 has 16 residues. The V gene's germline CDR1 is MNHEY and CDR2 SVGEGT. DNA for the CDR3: TGTGCCAGCAGTTACGTAGCGGGAGGGCTTCTGTACGAGCAGTACTTC. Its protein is CASSYVAGGLLYEQYF.

CDR3 residues: CASSRTSARDTQYF. In nucleotides, the CDR3 is TGTGCCAGCAGCAGGACTAGCGCCAGAGATACGCAGTATTTT. The chain uses TRBV2 and TRBJ2-3; TRBD2 matches at 9 bases. V was pared by 6 bases and J by 5 bases, with 6 bases of the junction left unmatched. CDR1 SNHLY and CDR2 FYNNEI come from the germline V gene. The CDR3 sequence is 14 residues long.

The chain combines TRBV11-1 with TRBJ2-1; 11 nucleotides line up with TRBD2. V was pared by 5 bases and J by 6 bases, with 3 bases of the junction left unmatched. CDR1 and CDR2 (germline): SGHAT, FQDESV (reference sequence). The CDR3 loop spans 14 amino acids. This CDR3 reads CASSVSGRANEQFF. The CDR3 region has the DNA TGTGCCAGCAGCGTTAGCGGGAGGGCCAATGAGCAGTTCTTC.

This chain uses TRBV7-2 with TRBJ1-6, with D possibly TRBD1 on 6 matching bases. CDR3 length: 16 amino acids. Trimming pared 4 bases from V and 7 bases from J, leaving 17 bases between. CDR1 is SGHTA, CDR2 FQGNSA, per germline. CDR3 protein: CASSSRGAGANSPLHF. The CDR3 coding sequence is TGTGCCAGCAGCTCGAGAGGAGCAGGGGCAAATTCACCCCTCCACTTT.

The CDR3 sequence is CASSLGLDRNEQFF. The CDR3 DNA reads TGTGCCAGCAGCTTAGGACTAGACCGGAATGAGCAGTTCTTC. This chain connects TRBV7-2 to TRBJ2-1; a weak D match, TRBD2 (6 bases). The CDR3 consists of 14 residues. V was trimmed by 1 base and J by 7 bases, leaving 11 bases between them. In germline, CDR1 is SGHTA, CDR2 FQGNSA.

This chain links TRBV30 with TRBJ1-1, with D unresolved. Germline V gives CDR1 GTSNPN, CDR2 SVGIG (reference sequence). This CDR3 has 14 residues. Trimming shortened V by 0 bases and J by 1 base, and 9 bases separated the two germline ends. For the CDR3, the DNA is TGTGCCTGGAGTGTATCCGTAAAGAACACTGAAGCTTTCTTT. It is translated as CAWSVSVKNTEAFF.

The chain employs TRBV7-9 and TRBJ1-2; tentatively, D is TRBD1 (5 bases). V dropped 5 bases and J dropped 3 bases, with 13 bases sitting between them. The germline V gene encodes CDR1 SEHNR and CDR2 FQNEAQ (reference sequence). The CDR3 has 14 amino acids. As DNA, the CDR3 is TGTGCCAGCAGCGAAACGACAGTCTACTATGGCTACACCTTC. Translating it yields CASSETTVYYGYTF.

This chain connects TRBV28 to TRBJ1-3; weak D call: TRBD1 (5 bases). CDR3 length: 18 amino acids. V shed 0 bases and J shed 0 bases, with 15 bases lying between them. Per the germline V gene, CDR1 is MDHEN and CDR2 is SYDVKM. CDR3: CASSLWQGFGSSGNTIYF. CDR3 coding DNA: TGTGCCAGCAGTTTATGGCAGGGATTCGGGAGCTCTGGAAACACCATATATTTT.

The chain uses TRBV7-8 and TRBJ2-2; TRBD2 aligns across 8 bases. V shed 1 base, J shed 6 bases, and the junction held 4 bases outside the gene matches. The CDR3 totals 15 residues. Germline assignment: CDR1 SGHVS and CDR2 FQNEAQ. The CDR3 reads CASSLDGRASGELFF. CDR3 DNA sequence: TGTGCCAGCAGCTTAGACGGGAGGGCCTCCGGGGAGCTGTTTTTT. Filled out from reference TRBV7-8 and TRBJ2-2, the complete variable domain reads GAGVSQSPRYKVAKRGQDVALRCDPISGHVSLFWYQQALGQGPEFLTYFQNEAQLDKSGLPSDRFFAERPEGSVSTLKIQRTQQEDSAVYLCASSLDGRASGELFFGEGSRLTVL.

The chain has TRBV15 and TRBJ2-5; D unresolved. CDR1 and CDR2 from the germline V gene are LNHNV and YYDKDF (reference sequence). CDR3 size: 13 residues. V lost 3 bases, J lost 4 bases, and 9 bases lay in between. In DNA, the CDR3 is TGTGCCACCAGCAGGGCGGTCGGAGAGACCCAGTACTTC. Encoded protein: CATSRAVGETQYF. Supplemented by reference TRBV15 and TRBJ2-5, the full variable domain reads DAMVIQNPRYQVTQFGKPVTLSCSQTLNHNVMYWYQQKSSQAPKLLFHYYDKDFNNEADTPDNFQSRRPNTSFCFLDIRSPGLGDTAMYLCATSRAVGETQYFGPGTRLLVL.

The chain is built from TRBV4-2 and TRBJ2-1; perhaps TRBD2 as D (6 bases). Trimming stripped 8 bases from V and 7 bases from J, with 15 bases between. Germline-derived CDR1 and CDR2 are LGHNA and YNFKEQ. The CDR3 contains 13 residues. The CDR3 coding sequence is TGTGCCAGCGCTCAATCCGGAGGGAATGAGCAGTTCTTC. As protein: CASAQSGGNEQFF.

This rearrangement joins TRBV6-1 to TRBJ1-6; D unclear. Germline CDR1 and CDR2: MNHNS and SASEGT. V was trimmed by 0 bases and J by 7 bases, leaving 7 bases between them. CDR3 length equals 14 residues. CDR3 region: CASSEAGGNSPLHF. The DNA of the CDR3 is TGTGCCAGCAGTGAAGCAGGCGGGAATTCACCCCTCCACTTT.

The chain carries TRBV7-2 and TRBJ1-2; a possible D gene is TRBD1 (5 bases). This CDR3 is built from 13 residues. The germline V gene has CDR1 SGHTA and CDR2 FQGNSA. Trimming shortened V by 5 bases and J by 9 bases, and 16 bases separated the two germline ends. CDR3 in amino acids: CASSPGAGLRYTF. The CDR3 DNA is TGTGCCAGCAGCCCAGGCGCAGGGTTGCGCTACACCTTC.

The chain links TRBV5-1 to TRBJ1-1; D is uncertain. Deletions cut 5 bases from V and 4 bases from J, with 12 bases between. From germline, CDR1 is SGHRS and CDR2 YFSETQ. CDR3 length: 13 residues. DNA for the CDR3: TGCGCCAGCAGTTACGAACCGAGCACTGAAGCTTTCTTT. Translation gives CASSYEPSTEAFF.

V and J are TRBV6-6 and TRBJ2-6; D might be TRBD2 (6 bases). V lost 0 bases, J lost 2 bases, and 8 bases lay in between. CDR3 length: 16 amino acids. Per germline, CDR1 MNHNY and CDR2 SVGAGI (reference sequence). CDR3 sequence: CASSYSTGAGANVLTF. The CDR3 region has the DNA TGTGCCAGCAGTTACTCGACGGGGGCTGGGGCCAACGTCCTGACTTTC.

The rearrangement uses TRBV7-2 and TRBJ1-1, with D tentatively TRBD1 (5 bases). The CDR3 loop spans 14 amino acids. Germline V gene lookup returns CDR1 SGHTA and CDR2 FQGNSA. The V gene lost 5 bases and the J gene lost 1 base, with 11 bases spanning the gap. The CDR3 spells CASSPGRWNTEAFF. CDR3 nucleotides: TGTGCCAGCAGCCCAGGGAGGTGGAACACTGAAGCTTTCTTT. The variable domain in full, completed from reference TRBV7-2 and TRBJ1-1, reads GAGVSQSPSNKVTEKGKDVELRCDPISGHTALYWYRQSLGQGLEFLIYFQGNSAPDKSGLPSDRFSAERTGGSVSTLTIQRTQQEDSAVYLCASSPGRWNTEAFFGQGTRLTVV.

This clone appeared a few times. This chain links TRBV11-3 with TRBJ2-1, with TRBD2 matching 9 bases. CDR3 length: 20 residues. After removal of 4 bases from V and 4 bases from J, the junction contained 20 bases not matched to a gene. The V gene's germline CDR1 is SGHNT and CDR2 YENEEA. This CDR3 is CASSSSWVAGDPDSYNEQFF. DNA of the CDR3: TGTGCCAGCAGCTCCTCATGGGTAGCGGGAGACCCAGATTCTTACAATGAGCAGTTCTTC.

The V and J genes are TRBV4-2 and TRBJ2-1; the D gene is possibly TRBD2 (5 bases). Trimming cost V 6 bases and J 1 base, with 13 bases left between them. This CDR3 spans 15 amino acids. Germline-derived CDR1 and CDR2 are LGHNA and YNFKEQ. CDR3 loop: CASSPEGASYNEQFF. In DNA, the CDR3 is TGTGCCAGCAGTCCCGAGGGAGCGTCCTACAATGAGCAGTTCTTC.

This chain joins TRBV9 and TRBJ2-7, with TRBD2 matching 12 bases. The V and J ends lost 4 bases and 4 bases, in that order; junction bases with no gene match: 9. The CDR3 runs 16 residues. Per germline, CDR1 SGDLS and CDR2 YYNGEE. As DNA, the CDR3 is TGTGCCAGCAGCCCTCGGGCTAGCGGGAGGGAATACGAGCAGTACTTC. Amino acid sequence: CASSPRASGREYEQYF.

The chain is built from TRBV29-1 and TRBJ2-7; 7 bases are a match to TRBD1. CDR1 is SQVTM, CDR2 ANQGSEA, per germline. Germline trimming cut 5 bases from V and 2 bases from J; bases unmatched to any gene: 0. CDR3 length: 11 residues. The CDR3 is CSVQGAYEQYF. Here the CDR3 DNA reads TGCAGCGTTCAGGGGGCCTACGAGCAGTACTTC.

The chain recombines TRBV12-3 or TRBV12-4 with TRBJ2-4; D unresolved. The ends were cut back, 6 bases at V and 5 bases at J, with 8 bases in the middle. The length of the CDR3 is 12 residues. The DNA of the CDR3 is TGTGCCAGCAGCCGTACAGAAAACATTCAGTACTTC. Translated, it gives CASSRTENIQYF.

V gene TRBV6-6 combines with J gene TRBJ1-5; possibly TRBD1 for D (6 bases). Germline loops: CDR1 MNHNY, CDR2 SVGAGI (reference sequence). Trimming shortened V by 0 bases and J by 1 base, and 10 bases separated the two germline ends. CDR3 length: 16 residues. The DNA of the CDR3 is TGTGCCAGCAGTTACTCATTGGGGGCGAGCAATCAGCCCCAGCATTTT. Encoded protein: CASSYSLGASNQPQHF.

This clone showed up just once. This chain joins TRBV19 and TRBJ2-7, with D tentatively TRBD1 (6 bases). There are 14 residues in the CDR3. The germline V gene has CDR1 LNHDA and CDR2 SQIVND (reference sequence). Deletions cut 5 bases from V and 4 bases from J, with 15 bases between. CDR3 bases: TGTGCCAGTAGTGTCGGTCGAGGGGGTTACGAGCAGTACTTC. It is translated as CASSVGRGGYEQYF.

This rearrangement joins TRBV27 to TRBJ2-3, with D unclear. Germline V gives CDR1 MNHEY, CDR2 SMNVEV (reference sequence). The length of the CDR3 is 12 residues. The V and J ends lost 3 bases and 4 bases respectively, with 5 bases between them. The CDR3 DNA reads TGTGCCAGCAGTTTTCCGGCAGATACGCAGTATTTT. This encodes CASSFPADTQYF.

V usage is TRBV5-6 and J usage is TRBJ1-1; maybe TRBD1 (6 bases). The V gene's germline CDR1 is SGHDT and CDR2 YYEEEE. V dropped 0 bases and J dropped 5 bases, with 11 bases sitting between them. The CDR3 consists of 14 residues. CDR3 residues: CASSLVAGETEAFF. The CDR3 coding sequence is TGTGCCAGCAGCTTGGTGGCAGGGGAAACTGAAGCTTTCTTT.

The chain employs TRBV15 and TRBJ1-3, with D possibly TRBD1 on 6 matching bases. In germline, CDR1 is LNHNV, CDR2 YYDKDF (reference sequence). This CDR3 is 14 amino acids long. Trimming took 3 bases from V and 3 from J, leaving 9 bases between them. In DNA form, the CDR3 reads TGTGCCACCAGCAGGACAGGTTTTGGAAACACCATATATTTT. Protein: CATSRTGFGNTIYF.

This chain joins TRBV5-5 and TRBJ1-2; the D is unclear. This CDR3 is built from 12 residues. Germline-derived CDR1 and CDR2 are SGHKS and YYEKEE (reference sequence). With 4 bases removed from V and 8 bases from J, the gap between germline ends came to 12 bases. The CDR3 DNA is TGTGCCAGCAGCCTCGTGGAGTCGGGCTACACCTTC. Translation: CASSLVESGYTF.

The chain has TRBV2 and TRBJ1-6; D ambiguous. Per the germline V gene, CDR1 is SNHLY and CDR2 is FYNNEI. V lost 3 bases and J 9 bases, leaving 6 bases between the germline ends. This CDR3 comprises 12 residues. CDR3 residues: CASSDRFSPLHF. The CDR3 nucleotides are TGTGCCAGCAGTGACAGGTTTTCACCCCTCCACTTT.